This entry concerns a single T cell receptor (beta chain). Antigen specificity is unknown. V lost 0 bases and J lost 4; bases outside the gene matches: 4. In germline, CDR1 is MNHEY, CDR2 SMNVEV (reference sequence). The length of the CDR3 is 16 residues. The data were obtained in a study of cytomegalovirus exposure and HLA in healthy donors. It was with 60 Vbeta and 13 Jbeta primers that the PCR ran. Per the study methods: Later, roughly 80 million unique TCR beta chains were counted in an analysis, and 10 million to 12 million of them were shared. The data were produced by immunoSEQ multiplex PCR, yet TCRdb's version contains in-frame clones alone and is incomplete. That table gives V, J and clone size, and the DNA gave D and trimming. The sample has some 150,000 clones; roughly four fifths are singletons. General study results and limits: HLA allele associations emerged for some 16,000 TCR beta sequences in a later analysis, at 0.05 false discovery rate. TCR sequences were mostly rare, though some public TCRs occurred in many donors. Later, an analysis showed that TCR beta chains associated with HLA were more clonally expanded than others that were equally common.

This TCR came from a man aged 18-30 years in good health and CMV-seropositive. The sequenced material came from PBMCs. This chain uses TRBV27 with TRBJ2-3, with TRBD2 matching over 10 bases. The CDR3, as DNA: TGTGCCAGCAGTTTATCACCTAGCGGGAGTGCAGATACGCAGTATTTT. Residues: CASSLSPSGSADTQYF.